Listed below are T cell receptor beta chains from one sample, sequenced in a study of T cell repertoires in cytomegalovirus infection. Using its own MiXCR run on the reads, TCRdb lists one record per CDR3 protein. The sample records about 260,000 distinct CDR3 sequences, around 9% being singletons. Sequencing was performed on PBMCs. The receptor set was obtained from a human donor in good health (CMV status not recorded). Some clones in this sample may be carry-over from other donors' samples. CDR3s include the opening cysteine and the closing phenylalanine or tryptophan. Fields, in order: D gene, J gene, clone size, V gene, CDR3 DNA, CDR3 protein. D genes are given only for firm matches. Clone size appears in some rows only: once, few, many, or a class for an expanded clone.

TRBD1	TRBJ1-1	few	TRBV19	TGTGCCAGTAGTCTTCAGGGGGCATGGAACACTGAAGCTTTCTTT	CASSLQGAWNTEAFF
.	TRBJ1-1	few	TRBV4-1	TGCGCCAGCAGCCAACCCAAAAACCTTGGGACCACTGAAGCTTTCTTT	CASSQPKNLGTTEAFF
.	TRBJ1-1	many	TRBV7-2	TGTGCCAGCAGCTCAAGACAGATTCCACTTACTGAAGCTTTCTTT	CASSSRQIPLTEAFF
.	TRBJ2-3	.	TRBV20-1	TGCAGTGCTAGGAAGCTAGAGGAGGTCCCACGCGCAGATACGCAGTATTTT	CSARKLEEVPRADTQYF
.	TRBJ2-1	.	TRBV5-8	TGTGCCAGCAGCTACCAGGCCAATGAGCAGTTCTTC	CASSYQANEQFF
.	TRBJ2-6	many	TRBV7-8	TGTGCCAGCAGCTTAGCTGGGGCTGGGGCCAACGTCCTGACTTTC	CASSLAGAGANVLTF
.	TRBJ1-5	many	TRBV20-1	TGCAGTGCTAGAGCGGGGCAGCCCCAGCATTTT	CSARAGQPQHF
.	TRBJ2-3	.	TRBV12-3/TRBV12-4	TGTGCCAGCAGTTTAGGGAGAGGAGGGGCGTATACGCAGTATTTT	CASSLGRGGAYTQYF
.	TRBJ1-2	few	TRBV19	TGTGCCAGTAGTATAGATCAGTCAAGGGGATCCTATGGCTACACCTTC	CASSIDQSRGSYGYTF
TRBD2	TRBJ2-6	many	TRBV7-2	TGTGCCAGCAGCTTACGGGGGGGCTTGTCTGGGGCCAACGTCCTGACTTTC	CASSLRGGLSGANVLTF
.	TRBJ1-2	few	TRBV14	TGTGCCAGCAGCCAACCGAATCTTGGCGGCTACACCTTC	CASSQPNLGGYTF
TRBD1	TRBJ2-7	many	TRBV7-8	TGTGCCAGCAGCATAACCGGGACAGGGTACAGCGAGCAGTACTTC	CASSITGTGYSEQYF
.	TRBJ2-1	many	TRBV6-1	TGTGCCAGCAGTGAAGGTGGGGTCCCCCGTATTTACAATGAGCAGTTCTTC	CASSEGGVPRIYNEQFF
.	TRBJ1-2	many	TRBV20-1	TGCAGTGCTAGTAAGGAAGCCGAAGTTGGCTACACCTTC	CSASKEAEVGYTF
.	TRBJ2-7	.	TRBV14	TGTGCCAGCAGTCGACTCCTGACAGGCTCCTACGAGCAGTACTTC	CASSRLLTGSYEQYF
TRBD2	TRBJ2-5	many	TRBV18	TGTGCCAGCTCACCAAGACTAGCGGGAGTACGACAAGAGACCCAGTACTTC	CASSPRLAGVRQETQYF
.	TRBJ1-2	few	TRBV2	TGTGCCAGCAGTGAGGGACTGAGAACCTATGGCTACACCTTC	CASSEGLRTYGYTF
TRBD1	TRBJ2-7	many	TRBV20-1	TGCAGTGCGGCCGGCCCTAGGACAGGGAGGGAGCAGTACTTC	CSAAGPRTGREQYF
.	TRBJ2-5	many	TRBV11-2	TGTGCCAGCAGTCCCGCCCCCAGACAGGCCCAAGAGACCCAGTACTTC	CASSPAPRQAQETQYF
.	TRBJ2-5	many	TRBV7-2	TGTGCCAGCAGCCCGGCTCGGGAGACCCAGTACTTC	CASSPARETQYF
.	TRBJ2-1	many	TRBV7-2	TGTGCCAGCAGCTTAGTTGGCGGAACCTACAATGAGCAGTTCTTC	CASSLVGGTYNEQFF
.	TRBJ2-5	many	TRBV29-1	TGCAGCGTACGAACAGGGCAAGAGACCCAGTACTTC	CSVRTGQETQYF
TRBD1	TRBJ2-1	many	TRBV12-5	TGTGCTAGTGGCCTCGGGACAGGGAGGCCTACTTACAATGAGCAGTTCTTC	CASGLGTGRPTYNEQFF
TRBD2	TRBJ2-1	many	TRBV7-2	TGTGCCAGCAGCTCTGGACTAGCGGGAGGACAATACAATGAGCAGTTCTTC	CASSSGLAGGQYNEQFF
TRBD2	TRBJ2-3	.	TRBV30	TGTGCCTGGAGTATTCCGGGACTAGCGGGGGTCCATTACGATACGCAGTATTTT	CAWSIPGLAGVHYDTQYF
.	TRBJ2-1	many	TRBV7-9	TGTGCCAGCAGTTACAGGAACTCCTACAATGAGCAGTTCTTC	CASSYRNSYNEQFF
.	TRBJ1-2	.	TRBV6-6	TGTGCCAGCAGTTACCTCGGGCAGAACTATGGCTACACCTTC	CASSYLGQNYGYTF
.	TRBJ1-1	few	TRBV6-2/TRBV6-3	TGTGCCAGCAGAATGACGGGCGGGCTAAAAGCTTTCTTT	CASRMTGGLKAFF
.	TRBJ2-1	many	TRBV5-6	TGTGCCAGCAGCTTGGCCGGGTCGGGGCAGTTCTTC	CASSLAGSGQFF
TRBD1	TRBJ1-2	.	TRBV20-1	TGCAGTGCTAGAGATGCGAGGCAGGGGGCTAACTATGGCTACACCTTC	CSARDARQGANYGYTF
.	TRBJ1-1	.	TRBV28	TGTGCCAGCAGTTTAAATCCGGGTATTGTGGGGACTGAAGCTTTCTTT	CASSLNPGIVGTEAFF
.	TRBJ2-2	many	TRBV4-3	TGCGCCAGCAGCCAAGACAGGGCCACGAGCGGGGAGCTGTTTTTT	CASSQDRATSGELFF
TRBD1	TRBJ2-7	many	TRBV7-2	TGTGCCAGCAGCAAAAGTACAGGGGGCAGCACGGGCGAGCAGTACTTC	CASSKSTGGSTGEQYF
.	TRBJ1-1	many	TRBV18	TGTGCCAGCTCACCAAGGTCTAACACTGAAGCTTTCTTT	CASSPRSNTEAFF
TRBD2	TRBJ2-2	few	TRBV27	TGTGCCAGCAGTTTCCTCCCTCGCGGGAGGACGGGCGGGGAGCTGTTTTTT	CASSFLPRGRTGGELFF
.	TRBJ2-7	many	TRBV19	TGTGCCAGTAGTGCCAATTTCTACGAGCAGTACTTC	CASSANFYEQYF
TRBD1	TRBJ1-1	many	TRBV29-1	TGCAGCGTTCACAGGGGCCTGAACACTGAAGCTTTCTTT	CSVHRGLNTEAFF
.	TRBJ1-4	many	TRBV7-2	TGTGCCAGCAGCCCCACCGGCAGGCGGGATGAAAAACTGTTTTTT	CASSPTGRRDEKLFF
.	TRBJ2-1	.	TRBV18	TGTGCCAGCTCACCAAAGGATGAGCAGTTCTTC	CASSPKDEQFF
.	TRBJ1-6	.	TRBV19	TGTGCCAGTACGGAAGGTGGGAATTCACCCCTCCACTTT	CASTEGGNSPLHF
.	TRBJ1-1	many	TRBV7-2	TGTGCCAGCAGCTTAGTGGGGCGAACCACTGAAGCTTTCTTT	CASSLVGRTTEAFF
TRBD1	TRBJ1-2	few	TRBV7-8	TGTGCCAGCGGGCCGACAGGGCCCGAATCATCTAACTATGGCTACACCTTC	CASGPTGPESSNYGYTF
TRBD1	TRBJ2-1	.	TRBV5-1	TGCGCCAGCAGCTCAGGGACAGGCTGGGATGAGCAGTTCTTC	CASSSGTGWDEQFF
.	TRBJ2-1	few	TRBV20-1	TGCAGTGGCCCTCCCTCTGGACGGGACAATGAGCAGTTCTTC	CSGPPSGRDNEQFF
TRBD2	TRBJ2-1	many	TRBV7-2	TGTGCCAGCAGCTCCCCCACCCGCGGGAGAAGGAATGAGCAGTTCTTC	CASSSPTRGRRNEQFF
.	TRBJ2-1	many	TRBV6-1	TGTGCCAGCAGTGAAGGGCGGCGGGCCCGGGCGGATGAGCAGTTCTTC	CASSEGRRARADEQFF
TRBD1	TRBJ1-4	many	TRBV7-8	TGTGCCAGCAGCTTAGTTGCAGGGGGGGGAGAAAAACTGTTTTTT	CASSLVAGGGEKLFF
TRBD2	TRBJ2-5	many	TRBV7-2	TGTGCCAGCAGCCAGAGCGGGAGAGGAGAGACCCAGTACTTC	CASSQSGRGETQYF
.	TRBJ1-1	few	TRBV4-3	TGCGCCAGCAGCCAAGAACCGGGGGCGAACACTGAAGCTTTCTTT	CASSQEPGANTEAFF
.	TRBJ2-7	.	TRBV19	TGTGCCAGTAGATTGGACATGAGCTCCTACGAGCAGTACTTC	CASRLDMSSYEQYF